These T cell receptor beta chains were read from a single sample in a study of shared clonotypes between healthy human individuals. The protocol was immunoSEQ multiplex PCR, while the TCRdb copy is restricted to in-frame clones and leaves out a portion. In the table there are about 1 million clones, about 74% of which are singletons. The sequenced sample was memory CD4+ T cells sorted from blood. These receptors were obtained from a man in his late teens or twenties in good health. Both conserved end residues are part of each CDR3. D genes are given only for firm matches. A clone size is listed for some rows: how often the clone was seen (once, few, many), or a class if it is expanded.

D gene,V gene,J gene,clone size,CDR3 protein,CDR3 DNA
NA,TRBV7-7,TRBJ2-3,few,CASSLDDSADTQYF,TGTGCTAGCAGCTTGGACGATTCTGCAGATACGCAGTATTTT
NA,TRBV18,TRBJ2-7,NA,CASSRDLLADEQYF,TGTGCCAGCTCACGCGACCTTCTGGCAGACGAGCAGTACTTC
NA,TRBV7-2,TRBJ2-7,NA,CASSHLSTGATYEQYF,TGTGCCAGCAGTCACCTGTCGACGGGTGCTACCTACGAGCAGTACTTC
NA,TRBV14,TRBJ2-7,few,CASSQQRGGFYEQYF,TGTGCCAGCAGCCAGCAAAGGGGGGGCTTCTACGAGCAGTACTTC
NA,TRBV9,TRBJ2-6,NA,CASKGGSGANVLTF,TGTGCCAGCAAGGGAGGCTCTGGGGCCAACGTCCTGACTTTC
NA,TRBV7-7,TRBJ1-1,once,CASPLLDRNTEAFF,TGTGCTAGCCCCTTACTAGACAGGAACACTGAAGCTTTCTTT
TRBD1,TRBV5-1,TRBJ1-6,NA,CASSSADRDVLHF,TGCGCCAGCAGCTCGGCGGACAGGGACGTCCTCCACTTT
NA,TRBV10-3,TRBJ1-2,NA,CAISEGRVVFGYTF,TGTGCCATCAGTGAGGGCAGGGTAGTTTTTGGCTACACCTTC
TRBD1,TRBV27,TRBJ1-4,few,CASSGRWTGSNEKLFF,TGTGCCAGCAGTGGACGATGGACAGGGTCGAATGAAAAACTGTTTTTT
NA,TRBV19,TRBJ1-1,NA,CASTLGLEAFF,TGTGCCAGTACCCTAGGGCTTGAAGCTTTCTTT
NA,TRBV10-3,TRBJ1-3,NA,CAISEFWTSGNTIYF,TGTGCCATCAGTGAGTTTTGGACCTCTGGAAACACCATATATTTT
TRBD1,TRBV6-5,TRBJ2-7,once,CASSAAGQGAGEQYF,TGTGCCAGCAGTGCCGCGGGACAGGGGGCGGGTGAGCAGTACTTC
TRBD2,TRBV28,TRBJ2-7,few,CASLERGGLYEQYF,TGTGCCAGCCTCGAGCGGGGGGGCCTATACGAGCAGTACTTC
NA,TRBV20-1,TRBJ2-7,few,CSAEHASEQYF,TGCAGTGCGGAACATGCCTCCGAGCAGTACTTC
NA,TRBV15,TRBJ2-1,NA,CATSRDPRQQVRNEQFF,TGTGCCACCAGCAGAGATCCTCGACAGCAGGTCAGGAATGAGCAGTTCTTC
NA,TRBV19,TRBJ2-7,NA,CASSYRLFSYEQYF,TGTGCCAGTAGTTACCGGCTCTTCTCCTACGAGCAGTACTTC
NA,TRBV18,TRBJ2-1,once,CASSPPNRAFYNEQFF,TGTGCCAGCTCACCACCGAACAGGGCCTTCTACAATGAGCAGTTCTTC
NA,TRBV10-3,TRBJ1-6,NA,CAISADRSNSPLHF,TGTGCCATCAGTGCTGACAGGTCTAATTCACCCCTCCACTTT
NA,TRBV30,TRBJ2-6,NA,CAWSAGAGANVLTF,TGTGCCTGGAGTGCGGGGGCTGGGGCCAACGTCCTGACTTTC
NA,TRBV30,TRBJ1-1,few,CAWRLDTPNTEAFF,TGTGCCTGGAGGTTGGACACGCCGAACACTGAAGCTTTCTTT
NA,TRBV18,TRBJ1-1,NA,CASSPPGRETEAFF,TGTGCCAGCTCACCACCCGGGAGGGAAACTGAAGCTTTCTTT
TRBD1,TRBV6-1,TRBJ1-2,NA,CASSEWKGAGGYTF,TGTGCCAGCAGTGAATGGAAGGGGGCGGGCGGCTACACCTTC
TRBD1,TRBV6-6,TRBJ1-5,NA,CASGASGTGIQPQHF,TGTGCCAGCGGAGCCTCTGGGACAGGGATTCAGCCCCAGCATTTT
NA,TRBV28,TRBJ2-5,NA,CASSLWERETQYF,TGTGCCAGCAGTTTATGGGAACGGGAGACCCAGTACTTC
NA,TRBV2,TRBJ2-3,once,CASRRYTDTQYF,TGTGCCAGCAGGCGGTACACAGATACGCAGTATTTT
TRBD2,TRBV30,TRBJ2-7,NA,CAWSVTSGRYEQYF,TGTGCCTGGAGTGTTACTAGCGGTCGTTACGAGCAGTACTTC
TRBD1,TRBV19,TRBJ2-7,NA,CASREGQATSYEQYF,TGTGCCAGTAGAGAGGGACAGGCGACGTCCTACGAGCAGTACTTC
TRBD2,TRBV7-2,TRBJ2-1,few,CATSYSGRAREQFF,TGTGCCACCTCCTATAGCGGGAGGGCCCGTGAGCAGTTCTTC
TRBD2,TRBV9,TRBJ2-5,once,CASSTAGARETQYF,TGTGCCAGCAGCACAGCGGGGGCGAGGGAGACCCAGTACTTC
NA,TRBV19,TRBJ1-2,once,CASSFNLGYTF,TGTGCCAGTAGTTTTAACTTGGGCTACACCTTC
NA,TRBV29-1,TRBJ2-3,NA,CSVEDLSGSRPDTQYF,TGCAGCGTTGAAGATCTGTCGGGGTCCAGGCCAGATACGCAGTATTTT
NA,TRBV25-1,TRBJ1-2,NA,CASSANRDYGYTF,TGTGCCAGCAGTGCGAACAGGGACTATGGCTACACCTTC
NA,TRBV28,TRBJ2-2,NA,CASSFSFGWGNTGELFF,TGTGCCAGCAGTTTCTCGTTTGGATGGGGGAACACCGGGGAGCTGTTTTTT
TRBD1,TRBV13,TRBJ2-1,NA,CASSTRQGRAYNEQFF,TGTGCCAGCAGCACCAGACAGGGTAGGGCCTACAATGAGCAGTTCTTC
TRBD2,TRBV5-1,TRBJ2-1,NA,CASSLVSGSTNEQFF,TGCGCCAGCAGCTTGGTTAGCGGGAGTACCAATGAGCAGTTCTTC
NA,TRBV7-8,TRBJ1-4,NA,CASSFQGLANEKLFF,TGTGCCAGCAGCTTCCAGGGTCTGGCTAATGAAAAACTGTTTTTT
NA,TRBV18,TRBJ1-5,NA,CASSPRGSTDQPQHF,TGTGCCAGCTCACCACGGGGTTCGACCGATCAGCCCCAGCATTTT
TRBD2,TRBV7-7,TRBJ2-7,once,CASSLDRLAVASSYEQYF,TGTGCTAGCAGCTTAGACCGACTAGCGGTTGCCAGCTCCTACGAGCAGTACTTC
NA,TRBV18,TRBJ1-1,NA,CASSLTAMNTEAFF,TGTGCCAGCTCCTTGACAGCTATGAACACTGAAGCTTTCTTT
NA,TRBV30,TRBJ1-1,NA,CARFLNTEAFF,TGTGCCCGCTTCTTGAACACTGAAGCTTTCTTT
TRBD1,TRBV6-4,TRBJ1-1,NA,CASSKDGTGLGNTEAFF,TGTGCCAGCAGTAAAGATGGGACAGGGCTGGGAAACACTGAAGCTTTCTTT
NA,TRBV11-1,TRBJ1-2,NA,CASSLQGLNYGYTF,TGTGCCAGCAGCTTACAAGGCCTCAACTATGGCTACACCTTC
NA,TRBV5-4,TRBJ2-5,NA,CASSSGDRETQYF,TGTGCCAGCAGCTCGGGAGACCGGGAGACCCAGTACTTC
NA,TRBV6-5,TRBJ1-3,NA,CASTPGVGNTIYF,TGTGCCAGCACGCCAGGGGTCGGAAACACCATATATTTT
NA,TRBV6-5,TRBJ2-7,NA,CASSIGRSYEQYF,TGTGCCAGCAGTATAGGACGGTCCTACGAGCAGTACTTC
TRBD2,TRBV5-1,TRBJ2-1,NA,CASSPGLAGGLGSYNEQFF,TGCGCCAGCAGCCCCGGACTAGCGGGAGGTTTGGGGAGCTACAATGAGCAGTTCTTC
TRBD1,TRBV5-5,TRBJ2-7,NA,CASSLGQGTTYEQYF,TGTGCCAGCAGCTTGGGACAGGGAACTACCTACGAGCAGTACTTC
TRBD2,TRBV11-3,TRBJ2-2,NA,CASSPRTSGGTGELFF,TGTGCCAGCAGCCCACGGACTAGCGGCGGCACCGGGGAGCTGTTTTTT
NA,TRBV9,TRBJ2-5,NA,CASSVFDSRGETQYF,TGTGCCAGCAGCGTATTCGACAGTCGGGGAGAGACCCAGTACTTC
NA,TRBV7-9,TRBJ1-4,many,CASYQGFGFF,TGTGCCAGCTATCAGGGGTTCGGGTTTTTT
TRBD2,TRBV28,TRBJ2-7,few,CASGLRRGSGGYEQYF,TGTGCCAGTGGCCTCCGGCGGGGGTCGGGTGGGTACGAGCAGTACTTC
NA,TRBV2,TRBJ1-1,NA,CASNPLRSEAFF,TGTGCCAGCAATCCCCTCAGGTCTGAAGCTTTCTTT
NA,TRBV21-1,TRBJ1-1,NA,CASSKDRGDTEAFF,TGTGCCAGCAGCAAAGACAGGGGGGACACTGAAGCTTTCTTT
NA,TRBV5-1,TRBJ2-5,NA,CASNRNQETQYF,TGCGCCAGCAATAGGAACCAAGAGACCCAGTACTTC
TRBD1,TRBV2,TRBJ2-1,few,CASSGQGYNEQFF,TGTGCCAGCAGTGGACAGGGATACAATGAGCAGTTCTTC
NA,TRBV5-8,TRBJ1-6,NA,CASSRTSYSPLHF,TGTGCCAGCAGTCGTACCAGTTATTCACCCCTCCACTTT
NA,TRBV27,TRBJ1-2,NA,CASSPGYGYTF,TGTGCCAGCAGTCCCGGGTATGGCTACACCTTC
TRBD1,TRBV6-5,TRBJ2-1,NA,CASSYGTGGFTEQFF,TGTGCCAGCAGTTACGGGACAGGGGGCTTTACTGAGCAGTTCTTC